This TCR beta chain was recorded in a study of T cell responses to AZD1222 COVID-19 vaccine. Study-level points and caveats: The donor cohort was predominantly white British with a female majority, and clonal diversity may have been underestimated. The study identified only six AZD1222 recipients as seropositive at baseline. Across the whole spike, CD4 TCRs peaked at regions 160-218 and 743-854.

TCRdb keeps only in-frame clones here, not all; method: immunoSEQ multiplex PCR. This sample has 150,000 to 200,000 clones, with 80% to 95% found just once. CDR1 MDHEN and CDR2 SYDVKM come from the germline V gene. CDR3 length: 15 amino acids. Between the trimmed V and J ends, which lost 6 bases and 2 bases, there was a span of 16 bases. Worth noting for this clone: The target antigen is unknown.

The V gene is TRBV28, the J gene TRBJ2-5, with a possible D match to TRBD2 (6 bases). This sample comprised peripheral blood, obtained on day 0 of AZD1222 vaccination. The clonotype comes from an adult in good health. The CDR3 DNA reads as TGTGCCAGCAGGCCTCTCCTAGCGAGGCAAGAGACCCAGTACTTC. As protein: CASRPLLARQETQYF. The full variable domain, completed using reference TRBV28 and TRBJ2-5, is DVKVTQSSRYLVKRTGEKVFLECVQDMDHENMFWYRQDPGLGLRLIYFSYDVKMKEKGDIPEGYSVSREKKERFSLILESASTNQTSMYLCASRPLLARQETQYFGPGTRLLVL.